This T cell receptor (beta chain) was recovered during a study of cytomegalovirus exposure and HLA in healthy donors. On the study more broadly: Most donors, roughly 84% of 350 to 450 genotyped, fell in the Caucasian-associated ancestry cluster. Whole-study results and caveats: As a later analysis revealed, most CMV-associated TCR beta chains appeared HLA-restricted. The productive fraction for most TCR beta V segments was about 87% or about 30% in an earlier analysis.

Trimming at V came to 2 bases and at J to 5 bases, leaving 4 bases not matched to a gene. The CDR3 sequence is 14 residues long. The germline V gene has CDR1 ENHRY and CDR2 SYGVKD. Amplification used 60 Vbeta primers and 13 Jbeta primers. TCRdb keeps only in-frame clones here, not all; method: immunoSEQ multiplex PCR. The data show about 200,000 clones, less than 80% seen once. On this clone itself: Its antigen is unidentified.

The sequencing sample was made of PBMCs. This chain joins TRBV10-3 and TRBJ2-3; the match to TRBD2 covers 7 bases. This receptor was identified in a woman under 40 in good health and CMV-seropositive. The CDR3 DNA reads TGTGCCATCAGTGAGGCGGGAGCGGGAGATACGCAGTATTTT. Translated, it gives CAISEAGAGDTQYF.